This passage covers 25 T cell receptor beta chains from one sample sequenced in a study of tumor T cells in aggressive B-cell lymphoma. The protocol was immunoSEQ multiplex PCR, while the TCRdb copy is restricted to in-frame clones and leaves out a portion. The sample yields 2,000 to 2,500 clones, roughly 85% seen once. The sample comprised tumor tissue. Every receptor here comes from an adult with diffuse large B cell lymphoma.

As DNA, the CDR3 is TGCGCCAGCAGCCAAGACACTAGCGCCTTACAGCAGTTCTTC. It translates to CASSQDTSALQQFF. The chain carries TRBV4-1 and TRBJ2-1; 7 bases match TRBD2. The V and J ends lost 0 bases and 11 bases, in that order; junction bases with no gene match: 7. CDR3 size: 14 residues. Germline CDR1 and CDR2: MGHRA and YSYEKL.

The chain employs TRBV28 and TRBJ1-1, with D perhaps matching TRBD1 (5 bases). Germline values: CDR1 MDHEN, CDR2 SYDVKM. Trimming took 10 bases from V and 0 from J, leaving 18 bases between them. The CDR3 has 15 amino acids. The CDR3 loop reads CATCRDSTMNTEAFF. The CDR3 DNA reads TGTGCCACGTGCCGGGACTCCACGATGAACACTGAAGCTTTCTTT. Full variable domain (outside the CDR3, taken from reference TRBV28 and TRBJ1-1): DVKVTQSSRYLVKRTGEKVFLECVQDMDHENMFWYRQDPGLGLRLIYFSYDVKMKEKGDIPEGYSVSREKKERFSLILESASTNQTSMYLCATCRDSTMNTEAFFGQGTRLTVV.

The chain carries TRBV7-6 and TRBJ2-1; D is unclear. The ends were cut back, 3 bases at V and 1 base at J, with 7 bases in the middle. CDR1 and CDR2 from the germline V gene are SGHVS and FNYEAQ. The CDR3 spans 14 residues. The CDR3 loop is CASSFAGSYNEQFF. The CDR3 DNA is TGTGCCAGCAGCTTTGCCGGGTCCTACAATGAGCAGTTCTTC.

The genes are TRBV19 and TRBJ1-3; possible D gene TRBD1, 5 bases. This CDR3 region has 16 residues. Trimming pared 5 bases from V and 1 base from J, leaving 15 bases between. Germline V gene lookup returns CDR1 LNHDA and CDR2 SQIVND (reference sequence). CDR3 protein: CASSAVVGGSGNTIYF. CDR3 DNA sequence: TGTGCCAGTAGTGCCGTCGTGGGGGGATCTGGAAACACCATATATTTT. The full variable domain, its missing parts supplied by reference TRBV19 and TRBJ1-3, is DGGITQSPKYLFRKEGQNVTLSCEQNLNHDAMYWYRQDPGQGLRLIYYSQIVNDFQKGDIAEGYSVSREKKESFPLTVTSAQKNPTAFYLCASSAVVGGSGNTIYFGEGSWLTVV.

This clone was detected only once. This sequence joins TRBV28 and TRBJ2-5, with D possibly matching TRBD2 (5 bases). The germline V gene has CDR1 MDHEN and CDR2 SYDVKM. This CDR3 is 15 amino acids long. Trimming removed 5 bases at V and 5 bases at J, with 18 bases between. The CDR3 protein is CASSPLKEAWETQYF. The CDR3 DNA reads TGTGCCAGCAGTCCCTTAAAGGAGGCATGGGAGACCCAGTACTTC. The variable domain in full, completed from reference TRBV28 and TRBJ2-5, reads DVKVTQSSRYLVKRTGEKVFLECVQDMDHENMFWYRQDPGLGLRLIYFSYDVKMKEKGDIPEGYSVSREKKERFSLILESASTNQTSMYLCASSPLKEAWETQYFGPGTRLLVL.

CDR3 sequence (DNA): TGTGCCAGCAGCCCCCGAGACAGCAGCTCCTACAATGAGCAGTTCTTC. Protein: CASSPRDSSSYNEQFF. The chain links TRBV9 to TRBJ2-1; a possible D gene is TRBD1 (5 bases). Germline CDR1 is SGDLS and CDR2 is YYNGEE. CDR3 length: 16 amino acids. V lost 4 bases to trimming and J lost 0 bases, with 14 bases between them. Using reference TRBV9 and TRBJ2-1 for the parts outside the CDR3, the full variable domain is DSGVTQTPKHLITATGQRVTLRCSPRSGDLSVYWYQQSLDQGLQFLIQYYNGEERAKGNILERFSAQQFPDLHSELNLSSLELGDSALYFCASSPRDSSSYNEQFFGPGTRLTVL.

The V gene is TRBV11-2, the J gene TRBJ1-4, with D possibly matching TRBD1 (5 bases). Deletions cut 5 bases from V and 3 bases from J, with 13 bases between. Germline CDR1 SGHAT, CDR2 FQNNGV. This CDR3 is built from 15 residues. CDR3 sequence (DNA): TGTGCCAGCAGCCCCGGGGGGGGACCTAATGAAAAACTGTTTTTT. Translation gives CASSPGGGPNEKLFF. Based on the CDR3 plus reference TRBV11-2 and TRBJ1-4, the full variable domain is EAGVAQSPRYKIIEKRQSVAFWCNPISGHATLYWYQQILGQGPKLLIQFQNNGVVDDSQLPKDRFSAERLKGVDSTLKIQPAKLEDSAVYLCASSPGGGPNEKLFFGSGTQLSVL.

The J gene is TRBJ2-3, the V gene TRBV6-6; TRBD2 is a possible D gene (6 bases). The CDR3 extends over 15 amino acids. V lost 3 bases and J lost 0, with 10 bases in between. Germline values: CDR1 MNHNY, CDR2 SVGAGI (reference sequence). CDR3: CASSYLAMSTDTQYF. CDR3 DNA: TGTGCCAGCAGTTATCTAGCGATGAGCACAGATACGCAGTATTTT.

The CDR3 spells CASLTQDTDTQYF. DNA of the CDR3: TGTGCCAGCCTCACTCAGGACACAGATACGCAGTATTTT. The rearrangement uses TRBV21-1 and TRBJ2-3; TRBD1 was called by the table and not checked on the DNA. TRBV21-1 is noted as a pseudogene. The CDR3 spans 13 residues.

V is TRBV13 and J is TRBJ1-1; D is unresolved. The CDR3 is made up of 16 amino acids. Germline-derived CDR1 and CDR2 are PRHDT and FYEKMQ (reference sequence). V lost 5 bases to trimming and J lost 1 base, with 17 bases between them. CDR3: CASSLVVALENTEAFF. CDR3 nucleotide sequence: TGTGCCAGCAGCCTGGTGGTGGCTCTCGAGAACACTGAAGCTTTCTTT.

The V call is TRBV28, the J call TRBJ2-1, with D uncertain. V shed 5 bases and J shed 0 bases, with 11 bases lying between them. Germline loops: CDR1 MDHEN, CDR2 SYDVKM. The CDR3 is made up of 15 amino acids. This CDR3 reads CASSDSWSSYNEQFF. CDR3 sequence (DNA): TGTGCCAGCAGTGACTCCTGGAGCTCCTACAATGAGCAGTTCTTC. The whole variable domain, remainder taken from reference TRBV28 and TRBJ2-1, is DVKVTQSSRYLVKRTGEKVFLECVQDMDHENMFWYRQDPGLGLRLIYFSYDVKMKEKGDIPEGYSVSREKKERFSLILESASTNQTSMYLCASSDSWSSYNEQFFGPGTRLTVL.

The chain employs TRBV18 and TRBJ1-2; TRBD1 might be the D (6 bases). CDR3 length: 14 residues. CDR1 is KGHSH and CDR2 is LQKENI in the germline V gene. V lost 2 bases to trimming and J lost 7 bases, with 14 bases between them. The CDR3 loop is CASSPAGGQVGYTF. CDR3 DNA sequence: TGTGCCAGCTCACCAGCCGGGGGGCAGGTTGGCTACACCTTC. The whole variable domain, filled in from reference TRBV18 and TRBJ1-2, reads NAGVMQNPRHLVRRRGQEARLRCSPMKGHSHVYWYRQLPEEGLKFMVYLQKENIIDESGMPKERFSAEFPKEGPSILRIQQVVRGDSAAYFCASSPAGGQVGYTFGSGTRLTVV.

This chain connects TRBV10-3 to TRBJ2-1; D perhaps matches TRBD2 (6 bases). The CDR3 covers 16 residues. V lost 4 bases and J lost 3, with 16 bases in between. CDR1 is ENHRY and CDR2 is SYGVKD in the germline V gene. CDR3 bases: TGTGCCATCAGTGGGAGGGAACGATTAGGCTACAATGAGCAGTTCTTC. The encoded protein is CAISGRERLGYNEQFF.

This chain uses TRBV6-6 with TRBJ1-1, with no clear D. Trimming left V 2 bases short and J 5 bases short, with 9 bases between. Looked up from germline, CDR1 is MNHNY and CDR2 is SVGAGI (reference sequence). The CDR3 is 13 amino acids. Here the CDR3 reads CASSYESLTEAFF. The CDR3 coding sequence is TGTGCCAGCAGTTACGAGTCGTTGACTGAAGCTTTCTTT.

This chain connects TRBV4-3 to TRBJ1-2; 9 bases align to TRBD1. Germline-derived CDR1 and CDR2 are LGHNA and YSLEER. Germline trimming cut 3 bases from V and 8 bases from J; bases unmatched to any gene: 10. The CDR3 has 15 amino acids. CDR3 in amino acids: CASSHTGGRGDGYTF. The CDR3 nucleotides are TGCGCCAGCAGCCACACAGGGGGCCGGGGGGACGGCTACACCTTC.

The rearrangement links TRBV7-2 to TRBJ2-3, with 13 positions matching TRBD2. Germline V gene sequence: CDR1 SGHTA, CDR2 FQGNSA. Trimming removed 5 bases from V and 1 base from J; junction bases left unmatched: 6. The length of the CDR3 is 17 residues. CDR3 nucleotide sequence: TGTGCCAGCAGCGGCCCGGGACTAGCGGGGCGCACAGATACGCAGTATTTT. This codes for CASSGPGLAGRTDTQYF.

The chain employs TRBV9 and TRBJ1-1; D is unresolved. CDR3 length equals 13 residues. The germline V and J ends were trimmed by 6 bases and 0 bases, with 9 bases remaining between them. The germline CDR1 and CDR2 sequences are SGDLS and YYNGEE. DNA for the CDR3: TGTGCCAGCATTGAGGAAATGAACACTGAAGCTTTCTTT. This gives the protein CASIEEMNTEAFF.

V usage is TRBV9 and J usage is TRBJ1-4; 7 nucleotides agree with TRBD1. CDR3 size: 14 residues. The germline CDR1 and CDR2 sequences are SGDLS and YYNGEE. The V segment lost 2 bases and the J segment 6 bases; nucleotides outside the gene matches: 4. The CDR3 reads CASSVGQGDEKLFF. The CDR3 bases are TGTGCCAGCAGCGTTGGCCAGGGGGATGAAAAACTGTTTTTT.

As concerns this clone: The same CDR3 arises from other DNA sequences in this sample as well. The chain combines TRBV7-2 with TRBJ2-3, with D perhaps matching TRBD2 (6 bases). The germline V gene has CDR1 SGHTA and CDR2 FQGNSA. Deletions cut 5 bases from V and 3 bases from J, with 12 bases between. The CDR3 consists of 14 residues. The CDR3 loop is CASSPGGGTDTQYF. The CDR3 coding sequence is TGTGCCAGCAGCCCTGGGGGAGGAACAGATACGCAGTATTTT.

The V call is TRBV6-1, the J call TRBJ1-2, with D unresolved. CDR3 size: 11 residues. Trimming removed 4 bases from V and 7 bases from J, with 7 bases in between. The V gene's germline CDR1 is MNHNS and CDR2 SASEGT. The CDR3 is CASSVLSGYTF. The CDR3 nucleotides are TGTGCCAGCAGTGTTCTTTCTGGCTACACCTTC.

The chain couples TRBV7-2 to TRBJ2-7; possibly TRBD1 for D (7 bases). This CDR3 is built from 16 residues. Germline CDR1 and CDR2: SGHTA and FQGNSA. With 2 bases removed from V and 2 bases from J, the gap between germline ends came to 16 bases. CDR3 sequence (DNA): TGTGCCAGCAGCTTACAGGGGGACTGGGGTCCCTACGAGCAGTACTTC. This codes for CASSLQGDWGPYEQYF.

Written as DNA, the CDR3 is TGCGCCACCACCATGGCTAGCGGGACCGGGGAGCTGTTTTTT. This encodes CATTMASGTGELFF. The chain combines TRBV5-1 with TRBJ2-2; TRBD2 matches at 8 bases. Germline lookup yields CDR1 SGHRS and CDR2 YFSETQ. CDR3 length equals 14 residues. V shed 9 bases and J 5 bases; nucleotides not matched to a gene: 9.

CDR3 amino acids: CASGGMTYNEQFF. CDR3 coding DNA: TGTGCCAGCGGGGGGATGACCTACAATGAGCAGTTCTTC. The chain recombines TRBV19 with TRBJ2-1; TRBD2 agrees at 7 bases. Germline trimming cut 9 bases from V and 2 bases from J; bases unmatched to any gene: 4. Germline CDR1 is LNHDA and CDR2 is SQIVND (reference sequence). The CDR3 extends over 13 amino acids.

The gene calls are TRBV27 and TRBJ2-1; D unclear. Germline loops: CDR1 MNHEY, CDR2 SMNVEV (reference sequence). The V gene lost 6 bases and the J gene lost 0 bases, with 9 bases spanning the gap. This CDR3 spans 14 amino acids. This CDR3 is CASRVWSSYNEQFF. CDR3 coding DNA: TGTGCCAGCAGGGTCTGGAGCTCCTACAATGAGCAGTTCTTC.

The rearrangement links TRBV5-1 to TRBJ2-3; 13 bases line up with TRBD2. This CDR3 contains 18 residues. Germline-derived CDR1 and CDR2 are SGHRS and YFSETQ. The V gene end was trimmed by 3 bases and the J gene end by 0 bases; junction bases not matched to a gene: 7. The CDR3 region has the DNA TGCGCCAGCAGCTCGAGACTAGCGGGAGGTCCTAGCACAGATACGCAGTATTTT. It specifies CASSSRLAGGPSTDTQYF.